The present entry profiles one T cell receptor (beta chain) with its context. This specimen belongs to a study of T cell responses to AZD1222 COVID-19 vaccine. Germline loops: CDR1 MNHEY, CDR2 SVGAGI. This CDR3 comprises 14 residues. Between the trimmed V and J ends, which lost 6 bases and 2 bases, there was a span of 14 bases. The repertoire was sequenced with immunoSEQ multiplex PCR; TCRdb's copy has only in-frame clones and lacks some. Among 150,000 or so clones listed, roughly nine tenths were seen once. The chain uses TRBV6-5 and TRBJ2-7; D perhaps matches TRBD1 (8 bases). The TCR comes from an adult in good health. This specimen was peripheral blood, taken on day 0 of MenACWY control vaccination. The CDR3 region is CASSLQGGAYEQYF. As DNA, the CDR3 is TGTGCCAGCAGCTTACAGGGGGGGGCCTACGAGCAGTACTTC.